This TCR beta chain was retrieved from a study of metastatic and nonmetastatic thyroid tumors. Turning to the study itself: Repertoires from blood and tumor or nodule tissue of malignant and benign thyroid patients were compared.

Trimming shortened V by 4 bases and J by 0 bases, and 12 bases separated the two germline ends. Germline-derived CDR1 and CDR2 are MDHEN and SYDVKM. The CDR3 sequence is 15 residues long. No patient had received any treatment before thyroid surgery. Per the original methods: Building a distant-metastasis classifier for papillary thyroid cancer drew on CDR3 differences across clinicopathological groups. TCRdb re-analyzed the PCR reads through MiXCR. In this record, the V and J calls reflect TCRdb's handling and not the investigators' own analysis. In the table there are approximately 37,000 clones, about a fifth of which are singletons. Sample share makes this clone medium-sized. What it recognizes is unknown. Broader study findings: It was reported that TCR beta diversity was significantly higher in malignant thyroid tumors than benign nodules, in blood and tumor.

Source material: tumor tissue. The genes are TRBV28 and TRBJ1-2; D is undetermined. This clonotype was obtained from a male donor with papillary thyroid cancer or a benign thyroid nodule (not recorded which). Some clones in this sample may be carry-over from other donors' samples. CDR3 DNA: TGTGCCAGCAGTTCGGGGTATCTCTCTAACTATGGCTACACCTTC. Translating it yields CASSSGYLSNYGYTF.